This record concerns one T cell receptor (beta chain) sequence. Germline is not matched at one junction end, which may reflect a read error. This sample is drawn from a study of tumor-infiltrating lymphocytes in primary liver carcinoma. Researchers generated TCR beta cDNA from about 500 ng of total RNA, relying on a constant-region primer. Generation of the TCR beta libraries relied on three nested multiplex PCR rounds using slightly modified ARM-PCR. In the first two PCR rounds, TRBV1-TRBV30 forward primers were paired with a C-beta reverse primer, and each round lasted about 9 cycles. TCRdb called the multiplex PCR reads again in MiXCR, with one record for every CDR3 protein. The data contain tens of thousands of distinct CDR3 sequences, approximately 74% of them singletons. Unsorted bulk tissue (roughly 19-31 mg) underwent RNA and DNA co-extraction. The length of the CDR3 is 14 residues. CDR1 is MNHEY and CDR2 is SVGAGI in the germline V gene.

Specimen: liver tumor tissue from sampling region 4. The sample's subset: tumor region T4, right-lateral pole. The chain carries TRBV6-5 and TRBJ2-7; 9 nucleotides match TRBD1. This sequence originates from a man aged 40-49 years with primary liver carcinoma and hepatitis B virus infection. This chain's CDR3 is CASSSFTGGGQQYF. The CDR3 DNA reads TGTGCGAGCAGCTCCTTCACAGGGGGCGGCCAGCAGTACTTC.